This TCR beta chain was recorded in a study of blood T cell repertoires in COVID-19 (dated by TCRdb to 2020 to 2022). The study in broad terms: Collaborator samples came from the United States, Italy and Spain and covered acute and convalescent phases of COVID-19. A de-identified subject ID, COVID-19 status, age in years and sex were almost always included in the sample metadata. Samples were obtained from the ongoing ImmuneRACE study (first 160 participants) and from about 1,300 subjects provided by 6 global collaborators. Subjects who had been exposed to COVID-19, were actively infected with it, or had recovered from it provided the deeply sampled blood TCRbeta repertoires that made up the dataset. The repertoires were released in a freely available public database intended as a resource for research on the immune response to SARS-CoV-2. The prospective study material was composed of cDNA or gDNA derived from T cells, B-cell-depleted T cells, or PBMCs. HLA class I and class II types, where available, came from metadata supplied by the sample provider rather than from assay-based typing. Points the paper makes about the study in general: The amount of clinical and demographic metadata varied by source and participant and was provided uncurated.

Samples from volunteer blood donors who had recovered from COVID-19 were contributed by a second Seattle source. Whole blood was collected in K2EDTA tubes by collaborating institutions according to the institutions' own protocols. Collaborator samples were shipped for TCRbeta analysis as frozen whole blood, isolated PBMCs, or DNA extracted from either sample type. V is pared back by 5 bases and J by 4 bases, with 13 bases lying between the germline termini. CDR1 SGHRS and CDR2 YFSETQ were looked up in the germline V gene. Counted from cysteine to phenylalanine, this CDR3 has 14 amino acids. CDR3 DNA only is kept here, 42 bases in frame from base 1. A remark on this clone: Its binding antigen is unknown. The record has no base qualities; no much larger clone is one base away.

The immunoSEQ Assay, a bias-controlled multiplex PCR, was used to amplify TCRbeta CDR3 regions from genomic DNA. The original pipeline was this. The number of nucleated cells in each sample was estimated by amplification of reference gene primers within the assay. Sequence reads were collapsed and filtered to measure the absolute abundance of every unique TCRbeta CDR3 rearrangement. For each sample, productive Simpson clonality was calculated by taking the square root of Simpson's diversity index across productive rearrangements. TCRdb stores this immuneACCESS table with in-frame sequences only. Part of the clones is absent; in the studies checked, under half of the shortfall reflects unresolved V genes, and no reason is known for the rest. V, J and clone size reflect that table, while D and trimming were determined from the DNA. The sample table shows about 180,000 clones, and approximately 90% are seen once. The ten most abundant clones make up 1.5% to 2% of the sample.

The sequencing sample was made of peripheral blood. The rearrangement joined TRBV5-1 to TRBJ1-3, with the D segment identity uncertain. The source of this sequence is a man aged 18 to 35 who had recovered from COVID-19. The sequence in DNA is TGCGCCAGCAGTTACGGGGAATCGGGAAACACCATATATTTT. It encodes CASSYGESGNTIYF.